This TCR beta chain appears in the sequencing data of a study of blood T cell repertoires in COVID-19. Whole-study context: Samples came from the United States, Italy and Spain, spanning acute and convalescent COVID-19. Sources were T cells, B-cell-depleted T cells, or PBMCs; the material itself was cDNA or gDNA.

CDR1 and CDR2 from the germline V gene are SGHNT and YENEEA. Trimming at V came to 5 bases and at J to 9 bases, leaving 3 bases not matched to a gene. The CDR3 has 14 amino acids. Original processing notes: Amplification of reference gene primers provided the estimated nucleated cell counts. The table came from immunoSEQ multiplex PCR; TCRdb's copy has only in-frame clones and leaves some out. Clone size and V and J calls were adopted from that table, with D and trimming inferred from the DNA. The sample has approximately 210,000 clones; roughly four fifths are singletons. The sequencing input was peripheral blood. This sequence joins TRBV11-3 and TRBJ2-1; TRBD2 matches at 14 bases. The receptor was isolated from a woman aged 40 to 50 with acute or convalescent COVID-19. CDR3 in amino acids: CASSPGLAGAEQFF. The CDR3 DNA reads as TGTGCCAGCAGCCCGGGACTAGCGGGAGCTGAGCAGTTCTTC.